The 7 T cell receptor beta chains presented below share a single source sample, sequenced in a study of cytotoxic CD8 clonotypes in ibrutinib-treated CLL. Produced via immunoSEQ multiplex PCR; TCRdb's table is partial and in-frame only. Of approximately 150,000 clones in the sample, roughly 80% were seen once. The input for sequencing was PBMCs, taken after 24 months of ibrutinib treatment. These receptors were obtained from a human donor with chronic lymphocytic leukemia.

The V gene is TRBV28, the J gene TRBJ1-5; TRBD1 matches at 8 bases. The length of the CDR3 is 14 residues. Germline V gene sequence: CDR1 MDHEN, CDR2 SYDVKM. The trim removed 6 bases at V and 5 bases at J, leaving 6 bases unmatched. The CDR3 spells CASRRQGKDQPQHF. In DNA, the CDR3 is TGTGCCAGCAGGAGACAGGGGAAAGATCAGCCCCAGCATTTT.

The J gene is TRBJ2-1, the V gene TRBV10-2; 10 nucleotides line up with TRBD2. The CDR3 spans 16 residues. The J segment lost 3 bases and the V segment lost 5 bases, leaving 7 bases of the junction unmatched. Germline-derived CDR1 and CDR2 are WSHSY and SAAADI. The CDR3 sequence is CASSYITSGVYNEQFF. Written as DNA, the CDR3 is TGCGCCAGCAGTTACATCACTAGCGGGGTCTACAATGAGCAGTTCTTC.

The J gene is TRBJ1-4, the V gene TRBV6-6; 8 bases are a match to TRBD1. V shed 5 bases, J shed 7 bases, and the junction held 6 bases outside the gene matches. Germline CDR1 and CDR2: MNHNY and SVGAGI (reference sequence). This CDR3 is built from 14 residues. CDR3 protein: CASSNDRGGEKLFF. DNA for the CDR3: TGTGCCAGCAGTAACGACAGGGGTGGTGAAAAACTGTTTTTT.

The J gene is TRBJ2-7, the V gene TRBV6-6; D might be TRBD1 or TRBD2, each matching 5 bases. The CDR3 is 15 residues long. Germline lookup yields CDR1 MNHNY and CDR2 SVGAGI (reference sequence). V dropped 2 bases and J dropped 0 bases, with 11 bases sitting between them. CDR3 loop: CASSYEGTPSYEQYF. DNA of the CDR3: TGTGCCAGCAGTTACGAGGGGACCCCCTCCTACGAGCAGTACTTC.

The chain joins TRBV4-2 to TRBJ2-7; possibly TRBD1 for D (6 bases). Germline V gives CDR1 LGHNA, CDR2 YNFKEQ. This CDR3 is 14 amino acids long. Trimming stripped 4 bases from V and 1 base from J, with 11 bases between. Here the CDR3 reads CASSRGQKSYEQYF. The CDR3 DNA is TGTGCCAGCAGCCGCGGACAGAAATCCTACGAGCAGTACTTC.

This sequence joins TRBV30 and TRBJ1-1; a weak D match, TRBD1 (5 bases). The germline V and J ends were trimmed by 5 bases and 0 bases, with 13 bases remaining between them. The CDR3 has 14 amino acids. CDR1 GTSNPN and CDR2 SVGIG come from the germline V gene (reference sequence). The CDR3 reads CAWWRGQLNTEAFF. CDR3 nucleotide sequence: TGTGCCTGGTGGAGGGGCCAGTTGAACACTGAAGCTTTCTTT. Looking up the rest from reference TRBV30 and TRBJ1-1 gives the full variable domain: SQTIHQWPATLVQPVGSPLSLECTVEGTSNPNLYWYRQAAGRGLQLLFYSVGIGQISSEVPQNLSASRPQDRQFILSSKKLLLSDSGFYLCAWWRGQLNTEAFFGQGTRLTVV.

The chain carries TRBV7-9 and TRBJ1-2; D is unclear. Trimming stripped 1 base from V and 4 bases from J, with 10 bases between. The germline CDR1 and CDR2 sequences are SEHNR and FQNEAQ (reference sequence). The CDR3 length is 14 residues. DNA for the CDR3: TGTGCCAGCAGCTTAGATAGCGGATTCTATGGCTACACCTTC. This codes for CASSLDSGFYGYTF.